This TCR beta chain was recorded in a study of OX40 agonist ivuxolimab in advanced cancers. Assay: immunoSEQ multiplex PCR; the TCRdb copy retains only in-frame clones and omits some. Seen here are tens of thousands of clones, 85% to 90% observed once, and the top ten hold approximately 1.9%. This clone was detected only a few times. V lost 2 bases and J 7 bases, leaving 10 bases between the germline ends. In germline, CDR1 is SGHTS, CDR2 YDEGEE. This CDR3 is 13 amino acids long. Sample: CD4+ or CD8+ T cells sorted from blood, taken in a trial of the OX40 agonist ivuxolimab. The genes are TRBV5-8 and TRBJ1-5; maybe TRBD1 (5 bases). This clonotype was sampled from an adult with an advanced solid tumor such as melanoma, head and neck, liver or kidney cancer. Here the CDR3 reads CASSFWGGQPQHF. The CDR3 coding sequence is TGTGCCAGCAGCTTCTGGGGCGGGCAGCCCCAGCATTTT.